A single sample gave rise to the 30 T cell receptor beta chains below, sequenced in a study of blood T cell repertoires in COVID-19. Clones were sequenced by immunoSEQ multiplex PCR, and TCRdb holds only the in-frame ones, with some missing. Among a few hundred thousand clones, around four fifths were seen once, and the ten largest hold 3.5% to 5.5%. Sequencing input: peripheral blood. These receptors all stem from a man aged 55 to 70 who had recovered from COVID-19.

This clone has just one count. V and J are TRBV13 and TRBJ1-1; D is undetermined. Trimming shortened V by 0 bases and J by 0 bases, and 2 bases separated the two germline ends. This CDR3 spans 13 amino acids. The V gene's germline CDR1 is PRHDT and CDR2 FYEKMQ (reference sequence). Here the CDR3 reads CASSLGMNTEAFF. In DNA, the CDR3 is TGTGCCAGCAGCTTAGGCATGAACACTGAAGCTTTCTTT.

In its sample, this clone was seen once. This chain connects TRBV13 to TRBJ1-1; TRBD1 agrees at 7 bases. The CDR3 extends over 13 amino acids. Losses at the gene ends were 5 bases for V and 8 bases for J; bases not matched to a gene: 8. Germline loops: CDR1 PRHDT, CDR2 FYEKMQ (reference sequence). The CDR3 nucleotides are TGTGCCAGCAGCCTGGACAGGCATTTCGAAGCTTTCTTT. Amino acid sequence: CASSLDRHFEAFF.

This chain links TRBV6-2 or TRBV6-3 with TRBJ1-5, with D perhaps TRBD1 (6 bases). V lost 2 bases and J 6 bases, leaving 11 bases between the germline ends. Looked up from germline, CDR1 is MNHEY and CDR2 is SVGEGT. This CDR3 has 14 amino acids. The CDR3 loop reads CASSYAGASQPQHF. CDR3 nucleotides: TGTGCCAGCAGTTACGCGGGGGCCAGTCAGCCCCAGCATTTT.

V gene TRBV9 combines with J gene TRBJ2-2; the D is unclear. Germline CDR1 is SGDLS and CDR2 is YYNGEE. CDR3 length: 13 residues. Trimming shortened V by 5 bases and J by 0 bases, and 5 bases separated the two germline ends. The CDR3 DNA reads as TGTGCCAGCAGAGCCCCGAACACCGGGGAGCTGTTTTTT. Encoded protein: CASRAPNTGELFF. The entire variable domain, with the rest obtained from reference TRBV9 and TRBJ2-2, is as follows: DSGVTQTPKHLITATGQRVTLRCSPRSGDLSVYWYQQSLDQGLQFLIQYYNGEERAKGNILERFSAQQFPDLHSELNLSSLELGDSALYFCASRAPNTGELFFGEGSRLTVL.

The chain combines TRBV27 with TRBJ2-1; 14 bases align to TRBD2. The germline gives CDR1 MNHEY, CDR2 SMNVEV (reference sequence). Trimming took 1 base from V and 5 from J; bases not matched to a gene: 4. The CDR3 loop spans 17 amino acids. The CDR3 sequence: CASSLYGTSGRNNEQFF. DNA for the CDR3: TGTGCCAGCAGTTTATATGGGACTAGCGGGAGAAACAATGAGCAGTTCTTC.

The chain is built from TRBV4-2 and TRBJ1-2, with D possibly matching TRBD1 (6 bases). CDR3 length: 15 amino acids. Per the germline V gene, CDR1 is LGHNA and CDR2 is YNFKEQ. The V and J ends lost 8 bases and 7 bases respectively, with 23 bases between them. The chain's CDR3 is CASRTTGTQGPGYTF. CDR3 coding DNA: TGTGCCAGCCGCACGACGGGAACACAGGGACCTGGCTACACCTTC.

The CDR3 reads CASGGVSDYGYTF. As DNA, the CDR3 is TGCGCCAGTGGAGGGGTATCCGACTATGGCTACACCTTC. V is TRBV5-1 and J is TRBJ1-2; D possibly corresponds to TRBD1 (5 bases). The germline V gene encodes CDR1 SGHRS and CDR2 YFSETQ. The CDR3 has 13 residues. V was clipped by 8 bases and J by 3 bases, with 14 bases between them.

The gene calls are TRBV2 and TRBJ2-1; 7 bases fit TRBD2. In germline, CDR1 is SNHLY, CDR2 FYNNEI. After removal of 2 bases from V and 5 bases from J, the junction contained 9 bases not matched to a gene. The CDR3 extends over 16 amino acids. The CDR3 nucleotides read TGTGCCAGCAGTGAAAATCCGGGACTATTCGACAATGAGCAGTTCTTC. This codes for CASSENPGLFDNEQFF.

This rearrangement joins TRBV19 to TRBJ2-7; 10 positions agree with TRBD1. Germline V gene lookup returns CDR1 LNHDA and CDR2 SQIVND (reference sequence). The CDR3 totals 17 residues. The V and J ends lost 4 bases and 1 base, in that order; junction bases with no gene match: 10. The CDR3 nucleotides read TGTGCCAGTAGTACCGCTCACCGGGACAGGGGTTCCTACGAGCAGTACTTC. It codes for CASSTAHRDRGSYEQYF.

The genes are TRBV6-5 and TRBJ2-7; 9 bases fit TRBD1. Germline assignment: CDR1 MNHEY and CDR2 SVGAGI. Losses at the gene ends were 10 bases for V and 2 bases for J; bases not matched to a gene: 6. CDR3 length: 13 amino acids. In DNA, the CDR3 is TGTGCCACATCACAGGGGGCGGCCTACGAGCAGTACTTC. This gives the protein CATSQGAAYEQYF.

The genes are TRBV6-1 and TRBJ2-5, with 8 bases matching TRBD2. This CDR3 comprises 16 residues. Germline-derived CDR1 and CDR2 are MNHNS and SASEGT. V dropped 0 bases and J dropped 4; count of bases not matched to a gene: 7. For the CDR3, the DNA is TGTGCCAGCAGTGAAGCACTAGCGGCCCGTGGAGAGACCCAGTACTTC. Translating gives CASSEALAARGETQYF.

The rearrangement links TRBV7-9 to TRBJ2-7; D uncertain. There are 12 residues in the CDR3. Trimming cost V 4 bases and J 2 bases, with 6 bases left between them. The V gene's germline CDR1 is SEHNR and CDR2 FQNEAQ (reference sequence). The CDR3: CASSSEAYEQYF. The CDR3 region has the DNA TGTGCCAGCAGCTCAGAAGCCTACGAGCAGTACTTC.

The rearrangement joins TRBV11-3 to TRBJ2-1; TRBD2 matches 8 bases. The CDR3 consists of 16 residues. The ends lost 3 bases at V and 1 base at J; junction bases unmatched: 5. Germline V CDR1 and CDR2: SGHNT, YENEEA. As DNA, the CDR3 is TGTGCCAGCAGCTTTTCTAGCGGGTCGTCCTACAATGAGCAGTTCTTC. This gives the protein CASSFSSGSSYNEQFF.

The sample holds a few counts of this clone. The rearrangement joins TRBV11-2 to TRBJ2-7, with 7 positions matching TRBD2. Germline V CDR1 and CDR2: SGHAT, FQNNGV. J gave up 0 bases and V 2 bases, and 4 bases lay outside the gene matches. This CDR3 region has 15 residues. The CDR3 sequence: CASSLTGGSSYEQYF. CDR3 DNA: TGTGCCAGCAGCTTAACGGGGGGTAGCTCCTACGAGCAGTACTTC.

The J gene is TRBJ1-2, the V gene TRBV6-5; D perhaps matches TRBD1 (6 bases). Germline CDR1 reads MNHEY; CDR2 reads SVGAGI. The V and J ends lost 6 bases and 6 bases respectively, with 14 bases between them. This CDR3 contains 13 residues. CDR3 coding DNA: TGTGCCAGCAGCAAGGTTTACAGGGATGGCTACACCTTC. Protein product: CASSKVYRDGYTF.

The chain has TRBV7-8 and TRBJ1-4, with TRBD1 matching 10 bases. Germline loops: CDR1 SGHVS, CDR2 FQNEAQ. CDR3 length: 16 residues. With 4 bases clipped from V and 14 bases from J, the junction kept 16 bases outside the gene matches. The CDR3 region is CASSSPSGTGARPLFF. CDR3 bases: TGTGCCAGCAGCTCCCCATCCGGGACAGGGGCGCGTCCGCTGTTTTTT.

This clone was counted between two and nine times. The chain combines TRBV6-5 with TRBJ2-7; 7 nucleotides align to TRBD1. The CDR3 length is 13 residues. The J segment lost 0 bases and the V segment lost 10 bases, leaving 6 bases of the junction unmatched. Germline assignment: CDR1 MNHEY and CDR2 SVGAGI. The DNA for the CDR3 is TGTGCCACCCGACAGGGATCCTCCTACGAGCAGTACTTC. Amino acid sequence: CATRQGSSYEQYF.

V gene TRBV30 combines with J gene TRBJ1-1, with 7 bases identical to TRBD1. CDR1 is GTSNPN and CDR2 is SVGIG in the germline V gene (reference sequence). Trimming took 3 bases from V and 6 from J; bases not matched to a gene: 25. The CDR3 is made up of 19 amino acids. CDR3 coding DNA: TGTGCCTGGAGCCGACTCTACAGGGGCCTTGTTATGGGGATAGCTGAAGCTTTCTTT. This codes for CAWSRLYRGLVMGIAEAFF.

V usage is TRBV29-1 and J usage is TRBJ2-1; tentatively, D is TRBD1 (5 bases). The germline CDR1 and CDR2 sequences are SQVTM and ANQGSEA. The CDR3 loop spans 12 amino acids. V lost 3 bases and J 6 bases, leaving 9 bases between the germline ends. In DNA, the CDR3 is TGCAGCGTTGACAGGGCTGTCAATGAGCAGTTCTTC. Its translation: CSVDRAVNEQFF.

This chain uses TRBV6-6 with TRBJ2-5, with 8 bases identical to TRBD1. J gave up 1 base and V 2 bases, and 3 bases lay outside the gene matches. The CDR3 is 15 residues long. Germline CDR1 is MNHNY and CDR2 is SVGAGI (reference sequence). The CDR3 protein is CASSYPGTGQETQYF. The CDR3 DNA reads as TGTGCCAGCAGTTACCCCGGGACAGGCCAAGAGACCCAGTACTTC.

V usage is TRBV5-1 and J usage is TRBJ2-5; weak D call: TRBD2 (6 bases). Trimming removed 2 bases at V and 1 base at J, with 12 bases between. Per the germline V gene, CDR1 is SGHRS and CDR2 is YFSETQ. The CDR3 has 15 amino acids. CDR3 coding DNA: TGCGCCAGCAGCTTACTAGCAGCCAGCCAAGAGACCCAGTACTTC. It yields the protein CASSLLAASQETQYF.

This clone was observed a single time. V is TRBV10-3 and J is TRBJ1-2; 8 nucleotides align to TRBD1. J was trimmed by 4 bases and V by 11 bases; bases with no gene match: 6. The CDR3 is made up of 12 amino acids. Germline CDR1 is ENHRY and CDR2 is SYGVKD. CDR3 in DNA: TGTGCCTCCCAGGGGGCGCCCTATGGCTACACCTTC. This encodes CASQGAPYGYTF.

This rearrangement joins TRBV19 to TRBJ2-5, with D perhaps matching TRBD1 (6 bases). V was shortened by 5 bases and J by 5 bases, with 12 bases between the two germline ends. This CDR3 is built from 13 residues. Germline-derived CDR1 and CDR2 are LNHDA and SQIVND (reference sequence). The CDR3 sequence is CASSGGFRETQYF. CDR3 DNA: TGTGCCAGTAGTGGGGGCTTTCGGGAGACCCAGTACTTC.

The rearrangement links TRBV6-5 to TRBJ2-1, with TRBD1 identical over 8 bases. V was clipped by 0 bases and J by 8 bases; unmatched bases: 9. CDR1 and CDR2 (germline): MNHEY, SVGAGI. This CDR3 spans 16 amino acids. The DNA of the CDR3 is TGTGCCAGCAGTTACTCGATAGGACAGGGTTCCCATGAGCAGTTCTTC. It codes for CASSYSIGQGSHEQFF.

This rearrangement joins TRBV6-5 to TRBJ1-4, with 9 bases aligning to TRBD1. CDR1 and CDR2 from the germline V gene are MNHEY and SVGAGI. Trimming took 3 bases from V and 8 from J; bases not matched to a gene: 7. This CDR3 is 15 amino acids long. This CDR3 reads CASSYRDRAGEKLFF. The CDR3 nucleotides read TGTGCCAGCAGTTATAGGGACAGGGCGGGCGAAAAACTGTTTTTT.

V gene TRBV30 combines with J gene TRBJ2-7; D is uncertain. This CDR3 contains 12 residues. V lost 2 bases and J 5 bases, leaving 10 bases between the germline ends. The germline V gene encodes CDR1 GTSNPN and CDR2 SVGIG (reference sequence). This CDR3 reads CAWSPGIHEQYF. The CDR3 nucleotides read TGTGCCTGGAGTCCGGGTATCCACGAGCAGTACTTC.

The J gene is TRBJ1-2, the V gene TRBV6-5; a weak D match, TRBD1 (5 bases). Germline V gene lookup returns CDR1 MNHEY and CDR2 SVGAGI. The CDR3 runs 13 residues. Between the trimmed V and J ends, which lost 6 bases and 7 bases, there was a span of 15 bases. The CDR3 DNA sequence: TGTGCCAGCAGCCCCCCGACAGTCTTTGGCTACACCTTC. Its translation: CASSPPTVFGYTF.

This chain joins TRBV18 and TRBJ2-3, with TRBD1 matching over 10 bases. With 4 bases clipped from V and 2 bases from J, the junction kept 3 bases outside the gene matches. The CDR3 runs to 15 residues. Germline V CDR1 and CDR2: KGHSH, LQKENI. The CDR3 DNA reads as TGTGCCAGCTCACTCCGACAGGGGGCCACAGATACGCAGTATTTT. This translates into CASSLRQGATDTQYF.

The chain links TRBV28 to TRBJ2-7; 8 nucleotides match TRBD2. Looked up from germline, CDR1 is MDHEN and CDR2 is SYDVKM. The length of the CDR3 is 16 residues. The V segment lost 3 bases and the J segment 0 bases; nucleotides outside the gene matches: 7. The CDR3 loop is CASSLGGLAGSYEQYF. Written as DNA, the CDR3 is TGTGCCAGCAGTTTGGGGGGCCTAGCGGGCTCCTACGAGCAGTACTTC.

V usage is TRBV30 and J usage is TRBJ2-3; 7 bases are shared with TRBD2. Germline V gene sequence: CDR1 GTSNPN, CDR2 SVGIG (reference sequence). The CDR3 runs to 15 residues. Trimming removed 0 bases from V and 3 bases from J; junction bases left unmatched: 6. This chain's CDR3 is CAWSVRASGTDTQYF. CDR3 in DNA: TGTGCCTGGAGTGTAAGGGCTAGCGGAACAGATACGCAGTATTTT.